These 17 T cell receptor beta chains were all obtained from the same sample, sequenced in a study of blood T cell repertoires in COVID-19. Method: immunoSEQ multiplex PCR; TCRdb's copy keeps in-frame clones and lacks some. The repertoire has around 240,000 clones, 80% to 90% of them found once; the top ten carry around 1.5%. Sequencing was performed on peripheral blood. The source is a middle-aged woman who had recovered from COVID-19.

The CDR3 protein is CASIPQPGNLDYGYTF. CDR3 nucleotide sequence: TGCGCCAGCATCCCCCAACCCGGGAACCTCGACTATGGCTACACCTTC. This chain connects TRBV5-1 to TRBJ1-2, with D unclear. This CDR3 has 16 amino acids. The V gene's germline CDR1 is SGHRS and CDR2 YFSETQ. The V and J ends lost 6 bases and 3 bases respectively, with 21 bases between them.

This chain uses TRBV27 with TRBJ2-7; D possibly corresponds to TRBD2 (5 bases). Trimming removed 4 bases at V and 0 bases at J, with 7 bases between. Germline assignment: CDR1 MNHEY and CDR2 SMNVEV (reference sequence). The CDR3 is 13 amino acids. CDR3 residues: CASSSGNSYEQYF. The CDR3 DNA follows: TGTGCCAGCAGTTCCGGGAACTCCTACGAGCAGTACTTC.

As for this clone: The same CDR3 also results from other DNA sequences found in this sample. The CDR3 reads CASSLDQGNTGELFF. The DNA for the CDR3 is TGCGCCAGCAGCTTGGATCAGGGAAACACCGGGGAGCTGTTTTTT. The rearrangement links TRBV5-1 to TRBJ2-2; tentatively, D is TRBD1 (5 bases). The CDR3 is 15 residues long. V lost 0 bases to trimming and J lost 2 bases, with 8 bases between them. The germline gives CDR1 SGHRS, CDR2 YFSETQ.

The chain links TRBV9 to TRBJ2-1, with D uncertain. Germline V gives CDR1 SGDLS, CDR2 YYNGEE. CDR3 length equals 13 residues. V dropped 1 base and J dropped 8 bases, with 10 bases sitting between them. The CDR3 loop reads CASSVPVFYEQFF. The CDR3 DNA follows: TGTGCCAGCAGCGTACCCGTATTTTATGAGCAGTTCTTC.

J is TRBJ1-6 and V is TRBV5-1; tentatively, D is TRBD1 (6 bases). The length of the CDR3 is 14 residues. V dropped 2 bases and J dropped 7 bases, with 10 bases sitting between them. CDR1 SGHRS and CDR2 YFSETQ come from the germline V gene. The CDR3 region is CASSFHRENSPLHF. CDR3 coding DNA: TGCGCCAGCAGCTTTCACAGGGAAAATTCACCCCTCCACTTT. The full variable domain, rest sourced from reference TRBV5-1 and TRBJ1-6, is KAGVTQTPRYLIKTRGQQVTLSCSPISGHRSVSWYQQTPGQGLQFLFEYFSETQRNKGNFPGRFSGRQFSNSRSEMNVSTLELGDSALYLCASSFHRENSPLHFGNGTRLTVT.

V and J are TRBV18 and TRBJ2-7, with D unresolved. The CDR3 sequence is 14 residues long. The germline gives CDR1 KGHSH, CDR2 LQKENI. V lost 2 bases and J 4 bases, leaving 12 bases between the germline ends. As DNA, the CDR3 is TGTGCCAGCTCACCAAGTACTCTTTCATACGAGCAGTACTTC. This translates into CASSPSTLSYEQYF.

V usage is TRBV6-5 and J usage is TRBJ2-1; the match to TRBD2 covers 11 bases. Unmatched junction bases numbered 5, after V lost 4 bases and J lost 3 bases. The CDR3 totals 16 residues. The germline gives CDR1 MNHEY, CDR2 SVGAGI. CDR3 in amino acids: CASSSPTSGVYNEQFF. The CDR3 nucleotides are TGTGCCAGCAGTTCCCCGACTAGCGGGGTCTACAATGAGCAGTTCTTC.

The rearrangement joins TRBV7-9 to TRBJ1-2; 8 bases align to TRBD1. After removal of 8 bases from V and 2 bases from J, the junction contained 13 bases not matched to a gene. This CDR3 region has 16 residues. Germline lookup yields CDR1 SEHNR and CDR2 FQNEAQ (reference sequence). CDR3 sequence: CASARGGTGSNYGYTF. CDR3 DNA sequence: TGTGCCAGCGCGAGAGGGGGGACAGGTTCCAACTATGGCTACACCTTC.

The V gene is TRBV28, the J gene TRBJ1-2; no firm D call. Trimming removed 7 bases from V and 4 bases from J, with 16 bases in between. CDR3 length: 14 amino acids. Germline CDR1 is MDHEN and CDR2 is SYDVKM. The CDR3, as DNA: TGTGCCAGCACTTCATCTCCTCTACGCTATGGCTACACCTTC. Amino acid sequence: CASTSSPLRYGYTF.

The genes are TRBV18 and TRBJ2-2; 8 bases are shared with TRBD1. This CDR3 is 15 amino acids long. Germline V gene data show CDR1 as KGHSH and CDR2 as LQKENI. With 4 bases clipped from V and 4 bases from J, the junction kept 5 bases outside the gene matches. The CDR3 here is CASSQGQGFTGELFF. The CDR3 DNA sequence: TGTGCCAGCTCACAAGGACAGGGTTTCACCGGGGAGCTGTTTTTT.

V usage is TRBV24-1 and J usage is TRBJ2-2; 10 bases fit TRBD1. V was pared by 6 bases and J by 7 bases, with 4 bases of the junction left unmatched. The germline gives CDR1 KGHDR, CDR2 SFDVKD. The CDR3 sequence is 14 residues long. The CDR3 bases are TGTGCCACCAGTCAGACAGGGGGCGGCGGGGAGCTGTTTTTT. Translating gives CATSQTGGGGELFF.

The chain carries TRBV6-4 and TRBJ1-4; D remains ambiguous. Deletions cut 5 bases from V and 7 bases from J, with 11 bases between. The germline CDR1 and CDR2 sequences are MRHNA and SNTAGT. The CDR3 contains 13 residues. Written as DNA, the CDR3 is TGTGCCAGCAGTATTGAGCGGGGTGAAAAACTGTTTTTT. Translating it yields CASSIERGEKLFF.

Concerning this clone: A read error may be the cause here, since a much bigger clone is one base away. The genes are TRBV6-1 and TRBJ2-7, with D maybe TRBD1 (5 bases). V was trimmed by 2 bases and J by 3 bases, leaving 5 bases between them. The germline V gene encodes CDR1 MNHNS and CDR2 SASEGT. The CDR3 contains 12 residues. The CDR3, as DNA: TGTGCCAGCAGTGAACAGGGCTACGAGCAGTACTTC. Protein sequence: CASSEQGYEQYF.

This sequence joins TRBV2 and TRBJ2-3, with 8 positions matching TRBD2. The trim removed 4 bases at V and 2 bases at J, leaving 8 bases unmatched. The germline gives CDR1 SNHLY, CDR2 FYNNEI. The CDR3 is made up of 16 amino acids. This CDR3 reads CASSAQVAGNTDTQYF. For the CDR3, the DNA is TGTGCCAGCAGTGCCCAGGTAGCGGGGAACACAGATACGCAGTATTTT.

On this clone: Other DNA sequences in this sample translate to the same CDR3. The V call is TRBV7-2, the J call TRBJ1-3, with D possibly being TRBD1 (5 bases). V shed 1 base and J shed 1 base, with 8 bases lying between them. Germline-derived CDR1 and CDR2 are SGHTA and FQGNSA. This CDR3 spans 15 amino acids. The DNA for the CDR3 is TGTGCCAGCAGCTTAGGGCAGGGATCTGGAAACACCATATATTTT. This gives the protein CASSLGQGSGNTIYF.

This chain uses TRBV7-2 with TRBJ1-2; 8 nucleotides align to TRBD1. CDR1 and CDR2 from the germline V gene are SGHTA and FQGNSA. Germline trimming cut 4 bases from V and 4 bases from J; bases unmatched to any gene: 8. The CDR3 length is 15 residues. The CDR3 nucleotides are TGTGCCAGCAGCTATCGGACAGGGCCCTTCTATGGCTACACCTTC. This gives the protein CASSYRTGPFYGYTF.

The J gene is TRBJ1-5, the V gene TRBV1; the table's TRBD1 call for D was not verified on the DNA. TRBV1 represents a pseudogene. The CDR3 has 16 residues. The chain's CDR3 is CTSSQANSNSNQPQHF. The CDR3 DNA sequence: TGCACCAGCAGCCAAGCCAACAGCAATAGCAATCAGCCCCAGCATTTT.